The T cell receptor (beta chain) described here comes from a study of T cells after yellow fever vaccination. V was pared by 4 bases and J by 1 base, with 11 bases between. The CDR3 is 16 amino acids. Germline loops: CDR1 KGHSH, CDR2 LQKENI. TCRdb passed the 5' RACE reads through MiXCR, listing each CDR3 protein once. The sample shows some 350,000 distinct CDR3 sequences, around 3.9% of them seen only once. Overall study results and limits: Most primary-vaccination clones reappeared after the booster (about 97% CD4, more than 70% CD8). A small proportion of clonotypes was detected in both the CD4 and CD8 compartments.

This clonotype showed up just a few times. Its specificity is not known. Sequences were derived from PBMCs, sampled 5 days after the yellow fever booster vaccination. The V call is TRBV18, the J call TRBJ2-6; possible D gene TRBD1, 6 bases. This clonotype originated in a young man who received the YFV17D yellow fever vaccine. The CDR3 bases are TGTGCCAGCTCACTGGGCGGACAGTCTGGGGCCAACGTCCTGACTTTC. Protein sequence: CASSLGGQSGANVLTF.